The present T cell receptor beta chain was sequenced within a study of cytomegalovirus exposure and HLA in healthy donors. General study findings and limits: The classifier, whose performance was assessed in both the original and validation cohorts, reportedly diagnosed cytomegalovirus status with high specificity and sensitivity. The authors enumerated roughly 160 TCR beta chains as linked to cytomegalovirus.

Of note for this clone: The antigen is undetermined.

Profiled with immunoSEQ multiplex PCR; TCRdb holds only in-frame clones, not every one. Here the sample spans about 360,000 clones, roughly 88% being singletons. Germline V CDR1 and CDR2: MNHNY, SVGAGI (reference sequence). The CDR3 runs 16 residues. Trimming cost V 6 bases and J 9 bases, with 21 bases left between them. The V call is TRBV6-6, the J call TRBJ1-6; D is unresolved. The TCR sequence derives from a woman between 18 and 30 years old in good health and CMV-seronegative. Input material: PBMCs. CDR3 amino acids: CASSSNTGSGGSPLHF. Here the CDR3 DNA reads TGTGCCAGCAGCTCAAACACGGGGAGCGGTGGTTCACCCCTCCACTTT.